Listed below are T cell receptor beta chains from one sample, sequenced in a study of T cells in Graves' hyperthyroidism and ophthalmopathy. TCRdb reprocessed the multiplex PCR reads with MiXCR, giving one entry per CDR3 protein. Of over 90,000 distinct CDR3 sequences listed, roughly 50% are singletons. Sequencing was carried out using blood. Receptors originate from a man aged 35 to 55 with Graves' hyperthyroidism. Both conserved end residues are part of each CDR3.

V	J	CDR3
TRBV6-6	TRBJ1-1	CASSYSWLKEAFF
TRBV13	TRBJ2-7	CASSARDTDYEQYF
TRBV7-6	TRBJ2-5	CASSSEGSGETQYF
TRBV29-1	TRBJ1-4	CSVGEGANEKLFF
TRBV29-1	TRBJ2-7	CSLEGGSYEQYF
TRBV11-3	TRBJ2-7	CASSLGIGYEQYF
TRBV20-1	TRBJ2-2	CSASTVRRNTGELFF
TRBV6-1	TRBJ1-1	CASTEGQGETEAFF
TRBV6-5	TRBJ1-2	CASSPDSFYGYTF
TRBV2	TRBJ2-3	CASSAVSGGTDTQYF
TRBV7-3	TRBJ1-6	CASSITGRTSSLHF
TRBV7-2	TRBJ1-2	CASSVEGESNYGYTF
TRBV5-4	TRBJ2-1	CASSHRDYNEQFF
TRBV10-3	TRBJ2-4	CAISRDRVGSWEAKNIQYF
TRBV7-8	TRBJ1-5	CASSLVGGAGNQPQHF
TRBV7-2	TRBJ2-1	CASSLVGLGSTEQFF
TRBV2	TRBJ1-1	CAHNRRNTEAFF
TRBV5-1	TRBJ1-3	CASSLALPEDTIYF
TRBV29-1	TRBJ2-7	CSVFRGREQYF
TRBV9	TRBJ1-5	CASSPGGGQPQHF